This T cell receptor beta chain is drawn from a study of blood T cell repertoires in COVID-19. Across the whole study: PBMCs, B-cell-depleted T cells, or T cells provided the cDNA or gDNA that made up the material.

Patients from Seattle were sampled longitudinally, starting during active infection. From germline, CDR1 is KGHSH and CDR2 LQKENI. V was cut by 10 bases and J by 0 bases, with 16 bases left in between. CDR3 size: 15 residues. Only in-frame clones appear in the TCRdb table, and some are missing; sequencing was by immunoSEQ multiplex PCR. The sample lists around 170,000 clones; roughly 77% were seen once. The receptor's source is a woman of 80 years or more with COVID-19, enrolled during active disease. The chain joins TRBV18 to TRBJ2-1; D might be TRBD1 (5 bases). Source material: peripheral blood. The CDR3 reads CATYVGDSSYNEQFF. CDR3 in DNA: TGTGCCACCTACGTTGGTGACAGCTCCTACAATGAGCAGTTCTTC.